This TCR beta chain was sequenced in a study of T cells in Graves' hyperthyroidism and ophthalmopathy. Uncontrolled infection, other autoimmune disease, pregnancy or lactation led to exclusion. Progressors' blood was drawn at hyperthyroidism diagnosis, before ophthalmopathy symptoms. The germline V gene has CDR1 MNHEY and CDR2 SVGAGI. There are 12 residues in the CDR3. Trimming removed 2 bases at V and 7 bases at J, with 8 bases between. As regards this clonotype: No antigen is known for it.

The TCR beta CDR3 regions underwent amplification using RNA transcripts as the source. An initial round of RT-PCR targeting the TCR CDR3 relied on the HTBI primer set. TCRdb reanalysed the multiplex PCR reads using MiXCR and keeps one entry per CDR3 protein. The profile shows over 250,000 distinct CDR3 sequences, under 30% of them singletons. Study results and caveats: In blood, most of the thyroid clonotypes expanded above 0.001 were also present.

The sequenced sample consisted of blood. The genes are TRBV6-5 and TRBJ1-1; D is ambiguous. The TCR sequence derives from a man aged 40-49 years with Graves' hyperthyroidism that later progressed to Graves' ophthalmopathy. The CDR3 DNA reads as TGTGCCAGCAGTTACGGTGATGGTGAAGCTTTCTTT. Translating gives CASSYGDGEAFF.